The 19 T cell receptor beta chains presented below share a single source sample, sequenced in a study of T cell responses to AZD1222 COVID-19 vaccine. Sequencing used immunoSEQ multiplex PCR; TCRdb keeps in-frame clones, though not all of them. The sample records some 110,000 clones, 75% to 90% being singletons. The sample was peripheral blood, taken on day 0 of MenACWY control vaccination. The receptor set was obtained from an adult in good health.

The gene calls are TRBV27 and TRBJ1-1; TRBD1 agrees at 8 bases. CDR3 size: 14 residues. The germline V gene encodes CDR1 MNHEY and CDR2 SMNVEV (reference sequence). The V segment lost 5 bases and the J segment 12 bases; nucleotides outside the gene matches: 14. CDR3 residues: CASSPYQPDRGTFF. CDR3 sequence (DNA): TGTGCCAGCAGTCCCTACCAACCCGACAGGGGAACTTTCTTT.

This clone has only a few counts. The chain recombines TRBV29-1 with TRBJ1-1, with D unresolved. V lost 3 bases and J 4 bases, leaving 18 bases between the germline ends. Germline V gene lookup returns CDR1 SQVTM and CDR2 ANQGSEA. The CDR3 consists of 15 residues. The CDR3 loop reads CSVDPRSGSGTEAFF. Here the CDR3 DNA reads TGCAGCGTTGACCCCCGGTCGGGGTCGGGCACTGAAGCTTTCTTT.

The rearrangement links TRBV4-2 to TRBJ2-1; 11 nucleotides align to TRBD2. After removal of 2 bases from V and 1 base from J, the junction contained 7 bases not matched to a gene. Germline values: CDR1 LGHNA, CDR2 YNFKEQ. The CDR3 is made up of 18 amino acids. The CDR3 reads CASSQLTTSGVSYNEQFF. In nucleotides, the CDR3 is TGTGCCAGCAGCCAACTCACGACTAGCGGGGTGTCCTACAATGAGCAGTTCTTC.

The CDR3 nucleotides read TGCGCCAGCAGCTTCGGGGACAGACCGAACTATGGCTACACCTTC. This encodes CASSFGDRPNYGYTF. The chain carries TRBV5-1 and TRBJ1-2, with TRBD1 identical over 7 bases. V was clipped by 2 bases and J by 2 bases; unmatched bases: 6. CDR3 length: 15 residues. Per germline, CDR1 SGHRS and CDR2 YFSETQ.

The table lists this clone with a few counts. This chain links TRBV5-4 with TRBJ1-5; D possibly corresponds to TRBD1 (6 bases). Germline V lookup: CDR1 SGHNT, CDR2 YYREEE (reference sequence). The CDR3 has 14 amino acids. V was trimmed by 2 bases and J by 7 bases, leaving 13 bases between them. Written as DNA, the CDR3 is TGTGCCAGCAGCTTTGGGGGGGGCCGGCAGCCCCAGCATTTT. Translation: CASSFGGGRQPQHF.

This rearrangement joins TRBV7-8 to TRBJ2-5, with D possibly matching TRBD2 (6 bases). Trimming took off 2 bases at V and 2 bases at J, with 12 bases between the two ends. This CDR3 contains 15 residues. The germline gives CDR1 SGHVS, CDR2 FQNEAQ. The CDR3 is CASSLPRGIQETQYF. In DNA form, the CDR3 reads TGTGCCAGCAGCTTACCTCGGGGGATACAAGAGACCCAGTACTTC.

This chain connects TRBV7-9 to TRBJ1-4; D unclear. Trimming removed 4 bases at V and 6 bases at J, with 6 bases between. Germline V lookup: CDR1 SEHNR, CDR2 FQNEAQ (reference sequence). The CDR3 runs 12 residues. CDR3 coding DNA: TGTGCCAGCAGCTCGATAGATGAAAAACTGTTTTTT. Protein product: CASSSIDEKLFF.

The chain is built from TRBV7-8 and TRBJ2-7; no reliable D call. The CDR3 has 12 amino acids. The V and J ends lost 3 bases and 4 bases respectively, with 7 bases between them. The germline V gene has CDR1 SGHVS and CDR2 FQNEAQ. The CDR3 here is CASSLNRYEQYF. The CDR3 coding sequence is TGTGCCAGCAGCTTGAACAGATACGAGCAGTACTTC.

V usage is TRBV10-3 and J usage is TRBJ2-7; D possibly corresponds to TRBD1 (5 bases). The germline CDR1 and CDR2 sequences are ENHRY and SYGVKD. The V end was cut by 3 bases, the J end by 7 bases, with 13 bases between. CDR3 length equals 13 residues. CDR3 region: CAISDRSSGEQYF. The DNA of the CDR3 is TGTGCCATCAGTGATAGGTCCTCAGGGGAGCAGTACTTC.

This chain links TRBV19 with TRBJ1-5, with D possibly being TRBD1 (5 bases). There are 16 residues in the CDR3. Trimming stripped 6 bases from V and 1 base from J, with 16 bases between. Per the germline V gene, CDR1 is LNHDA and CDR2 is SQIVND (reference sequence). The CDR3 sequence: CASRTQGTRSNQPQHF. CDR3 DNA sequence: TGTGCCAGTAGAACGCAGGGTACTCGGAGCAATCAGCCCCAGCATTTT.

In DNA form, the CDR3 reads TGTGCCAGTGGGACAGGGGGGTTGGGCGCTGAAGCTTTCTTT. Translating gives CASGTGGLGAEAFF. The chain employs TRBV19 and TRBJ1-1; 11 bases match TRBD1. Germline assignment: CDR1 LNHDA and CDR2 SQIVND (reference sequence). Trimming took 8 bases from V and 6 from J; bases not matched to a gene: 8. This CDR3 region has 14 residues.

J is TRBJ2-5 and V is TRBV13; 8 nucleotides agree with TRBD2. Trimming removed 2 bases from V and 4 bases from J; junction bases left unmatched: 3. Germline values: CDR1 PRHDT, CDR2 FYEKMQ (reference sequence). The CDR3 sequence is 14 residues long. Here the CDR3 DNA reads TGTGCCAGCAGCTTATATGCGGGGGGAGAGACCCAGTACTTC. Translating it yields CASSLYAGGETQYF.

The chain combines TRBV7-2 with TRBJ2-1; 9 bases agree with TRBD2. This CDR3 region has 19 residues. With 1 base clipped from V and 2 bases from J, the junction kept 12 bases outside the gene matches. Germline V gene sequence: CDR1 SGHTA, CDR2 FQGNSA. The CDR3 loop reads CASSLVGSAGGQPYNEQFF. The CDR3 DNA reads TGTGCCAGCAGCTTAGTAGGGAGCGCGGGGGGGCAGCCCTACAATGAGCAGTTCTTC.

The chain carries TRBV12-5 and TRBJ2-5; unclear D gene. This CDR3 has 13 residues. V was pared by 3 bases and J by 1 base, with 6 bases between. CDR1 is LGHNT and CDR2 is FRNRAP in the germline V gene. The CDR3 DNA sequence: TGTGCTAGTGGTTTTTGGTCCCAAGAGACCCAGTACTTC. Its protein is CASGFWSQETQYF. The complete variable domain, with remaining parts taken from reference TRBV12-5 and TRBJ2-5, reads DARVTQTPRHKVTEMGQEVTMRCQPILGHNTVFWYRQTMMQGLELLAYFRNRAPLDDSGMPKDRFSAEMPDATLATLKIQPSEPRDSAVYFCASGFWSQETQYFGPGTRLLVL.

J is TRBJ1-3 and V is TRBV5-3; 7 bases line up with TRBD1. TRBV5-3 has ORF status, its function being uncertain. V lost 8 bases to trimming and J lost 0 bases; unmatched junction nucleotides: 14. The CDR3 runs 17 residues. CDR3 sequence reads: CASLSRDSKFSGNTIYF. The CDR3 nucleotides read TGTGCCAGCCTGAGTCGGGACAGTAAGTTCTCTGGAAACACCATATATTTT.

This clone was found a few times. This rearrangement joins TRBV7-9 to TRBJ2-3, with TRBD2 matching over 15 bases. From germline, CDR1 is SEHNR and CDR2 FQNEAQ (reference sequence). J was trimmed by 2 bases and V by 5 bases; bases with no gene match: 8. This CDR3 is 18 amino acids long. The CDR3 loop reads CASSEPGLAGGSTDTQYF. DNA of the CDR3: TGTGCCAGCAGCGAGCCGGGACTAGCGGGGGGATCCACAGATACGCAGTATTTT.

Only a few counts were recorded for this clone. This chain uses TRBV5-5 with TRBJ1-2, with D maybe TRBD1 (5 bases). V was pared by 0 bases and J by 2 bases, with 8 bases between. This CDR3 has 14 amino acids. Per germline, CDR1 SGHKS and CDR2 YYEKEE (reference sequence). CDR3 sequence: CASSLVQGNYGYTF. The CDR3 coding sequence is TGTGCCAGCAGCTTGGTCCAGGGAAACTATGGCTACACCTTC.

The chain has TRBV5-1 and TRBJ1-6; D is ambiguous. Germline values: CDR1 SGHRS, CDR2 YFSETQ. CDR3 length: 16 amino acids. The ends were cut back, 1 base at V and 10 bases at J, with 18 bases in the middle. The CDR3 DNA follows: TGCGCCAGCAGCTTGAATGTCGGCGTTATAGGGTCACCCCTCCACTTT. As protein: CASSLNVGVIGSPLHF.

V is TRBV5-4 and J is TRBJ2-3; 12 nucleotides line up with TRBD2. After removal of 1 base from V and 1 base from J, the junction contained 4 bases not matched to a gene. This CDR3 has 17 amino acids. CDR1 is SGHNT, CDR2 YYREEE, per germline (reference sequence). The CDR3 loop is CASSLRRLAGGTDTQYF. In DNA, the CDR3 is TGTGCCAGCAGCTTGAGGCGACTAGCGGGGGGCACAGATACGCAGTATTTT.